Detailed here is one T cell receptor beta chain. The data were obtained in a study of chemoradiotherapy in HPV16-positive cancers. Clones were sequenced by immunoSEQ multiplex PCR, and TCRdb holds only the in-frame ones, with some missing. The sample holds some 12,000 clones, 86% seen once. The source material was blood, sampled from a patient who underwent chemoradiotherapy. The source of this sequence is a human donor with HPV-associated anogenital cancer.

CDR3 nucleotides: TGTGCCAGCAGCTTAGGGCGACCGGGGGGGCCAATCGGGGAGCTGTTTTTT. As protein: CASSLGRPGGPIGELFF. The rearrangement links TRBV7-2 to TRBJ2-2; 8 positions agree with TRBD2. The J segment lost 7 bases and the V segment lost 1 base, leaving 11 bases of the junction unmatched. This CDR3 region has 17 residues. Germline CDR1 reads SGHTA; CDR2 reads FQGNSA.